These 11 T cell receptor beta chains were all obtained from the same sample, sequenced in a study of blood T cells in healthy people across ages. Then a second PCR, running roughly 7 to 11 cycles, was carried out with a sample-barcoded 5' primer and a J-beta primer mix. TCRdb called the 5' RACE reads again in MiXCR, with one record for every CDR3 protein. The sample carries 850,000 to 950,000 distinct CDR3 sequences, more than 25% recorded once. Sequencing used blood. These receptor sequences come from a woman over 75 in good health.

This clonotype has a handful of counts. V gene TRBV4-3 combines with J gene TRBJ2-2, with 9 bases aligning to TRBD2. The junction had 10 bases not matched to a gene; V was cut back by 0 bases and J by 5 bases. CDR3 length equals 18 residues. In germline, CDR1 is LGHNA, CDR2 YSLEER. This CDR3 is CASSQDLRSLAGTGELFF. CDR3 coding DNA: TGCGCCAGCAGCCAAGATTTAAGGTCTCTAGCGGGAACCGGGGAGCTGTTTTTT.

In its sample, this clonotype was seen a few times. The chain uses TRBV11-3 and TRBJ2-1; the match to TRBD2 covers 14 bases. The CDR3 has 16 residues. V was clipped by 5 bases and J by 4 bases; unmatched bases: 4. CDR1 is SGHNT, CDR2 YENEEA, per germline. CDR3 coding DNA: TGTGCCAGCAGCCGGGGACTAGCGGGGGATTACAATGAGCAGTTCTTC. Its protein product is CASSRGLAGDYNEQFF.

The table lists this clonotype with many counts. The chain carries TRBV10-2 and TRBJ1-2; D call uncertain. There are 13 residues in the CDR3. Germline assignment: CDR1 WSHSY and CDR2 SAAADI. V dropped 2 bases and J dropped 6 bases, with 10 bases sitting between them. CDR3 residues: CASSEGVPDGYTF. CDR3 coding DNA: TGCGCCAGCAGTGAGGGGGTTCCGGATGGCTACACCTTC.

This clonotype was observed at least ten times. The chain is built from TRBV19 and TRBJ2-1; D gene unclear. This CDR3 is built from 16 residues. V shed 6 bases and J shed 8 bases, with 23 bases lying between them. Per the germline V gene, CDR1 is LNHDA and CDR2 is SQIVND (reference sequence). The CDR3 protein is CASSPSRLKWADEQFF. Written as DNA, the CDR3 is TGTGCCAGTAGCCCTTCTAGGTTAAAGTGGGCTGATGAGCAGTTCTTC. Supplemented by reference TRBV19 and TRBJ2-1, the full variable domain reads DGGITQSPKYLFRKEGQNVTLSCEQNLNHDAMYWYRQDPGQGLRLIYYSQIVNDFQKGDIAEGYSVSREKKESFPLTVTSAQKNPTAFYLCASSPSRLKWADEQFFGPGTRLTVL.

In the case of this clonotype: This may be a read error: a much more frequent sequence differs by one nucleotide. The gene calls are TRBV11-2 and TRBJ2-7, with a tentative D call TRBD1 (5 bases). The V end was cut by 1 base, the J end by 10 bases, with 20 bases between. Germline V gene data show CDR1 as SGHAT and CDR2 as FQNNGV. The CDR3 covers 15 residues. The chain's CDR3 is CASSLVWGPGEAQYF. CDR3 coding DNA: TGTGCCAGCAGCTTAGTCTGGGGCCCCGGTGAGGCCCAGTACTTC.

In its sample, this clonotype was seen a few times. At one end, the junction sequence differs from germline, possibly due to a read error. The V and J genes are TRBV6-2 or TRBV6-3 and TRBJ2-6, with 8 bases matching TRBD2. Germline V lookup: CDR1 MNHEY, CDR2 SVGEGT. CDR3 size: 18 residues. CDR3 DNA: TGTGCCAGCAGTTCACGGACTAGCCCCCGCTCTGGGGCCAACGTCCGGACTTTC. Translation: CASSSRTSPRSGANVRTF.

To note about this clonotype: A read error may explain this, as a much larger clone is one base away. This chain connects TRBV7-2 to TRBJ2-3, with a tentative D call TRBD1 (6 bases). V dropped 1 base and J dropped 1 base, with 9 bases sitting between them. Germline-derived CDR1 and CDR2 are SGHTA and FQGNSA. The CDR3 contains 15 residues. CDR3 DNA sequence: TGTGCCAGCAGCTTAGAGGGGGATGGCACAGATACGCAGTATTTT. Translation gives CASSLEGDGTDTQYF.

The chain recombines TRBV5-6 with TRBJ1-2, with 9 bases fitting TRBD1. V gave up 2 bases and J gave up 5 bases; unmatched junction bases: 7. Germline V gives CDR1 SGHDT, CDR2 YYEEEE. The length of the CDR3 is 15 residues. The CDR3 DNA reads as TGTGCCAGCAGCTTAACAGGGGGCCTAGGATATGGCTACACCTTC. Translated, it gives CASSLTGGLGYGYTF.

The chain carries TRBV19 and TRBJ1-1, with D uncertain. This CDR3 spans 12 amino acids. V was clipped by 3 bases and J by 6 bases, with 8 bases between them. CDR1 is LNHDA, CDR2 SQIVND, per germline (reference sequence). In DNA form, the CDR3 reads TGTGCCAGTAGTATGGCAAGTCCTGAAGCTTTCTTT. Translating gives CASSMASPEAFF.

CDR3 in DNA: TGCAGTGCTAGTCTCACAGGGGGGGACTACGAGCAGTACTTC. It codes for CSASLTGGDYEQYF. V is TRBV20-1 and J is TRBJ2-7; TRBD1 is a possible D gene (8 bases). Deletions cut 3 bases from V and 3 bases from J, with 15 bases between. Germline CDR1 reads DFQATT; CDR2 reads SNEGSKA (reference sequence). The CDR3 is 14 amino acids.

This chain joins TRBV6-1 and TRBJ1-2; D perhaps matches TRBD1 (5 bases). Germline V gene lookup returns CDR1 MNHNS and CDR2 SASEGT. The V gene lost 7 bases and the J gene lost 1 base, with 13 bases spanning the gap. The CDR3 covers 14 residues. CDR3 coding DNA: TGTGCCAGCAAAGGGACCGACCGTAACTATGGCTACACCTTC. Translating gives CASKGTDRNYGYTF.